This entry lists 23 T cell receptor beta chains sequenced from one sample in a study of blood T cell repertoires in COVID-19. The data were produced by immunoSEQ multiplex PCR, yet TCRdb's version contains in-frame clones alone and is incomplete. The repertoire holds some 150,000 clones, with 80% to 90% as singletons. The sample comprised peripheral blood. These receptors were obtained from a man in his 60s with active or convalescent COVID-19.

The sample holds a few counts of this clone. The chain carries TRBV19 and TRBJ1-2, with a weak D call TRBD1 (5 bases). CDR3 length equals 13 residues. Trimming took off 7 bases at V and 4 bases at J, with 13 bases between the two ends. CDR1 is LNHDA, CDR2 SQIVND, per germline (reference sequence). The CDR3 region is CASNTGGGYGYTF. CDR3 DNA: TGTGCCAGTAATACAGGTGGTGGCTATGGCTACACCTTC.

The rearrangement links TRBV29-1 to TRBJ2-7; TRBD1 agrees at 10 bases. Germline V gene sequence: CDR1 SQVTM, CDR2 ANQGSEA. V shed 6 bases and J 7 bases; nucleotides not matched to a gene: 9. The CDR3 sequence is 13 residues long. The CDR3, as DNA: TGCAGCGTAGCGAACCGGGACAGGGGAGAGCAGTACTTC. Translation: CSVANRDRGEQYF.

This chain uses TRBV19 with TRBJ2-5; D not certain. Per germline, CDR1 LNHDA and CDR2 SQIVND (reference sequence). With 1 base removed from V and 5 bases from J, the gap between germline ends came to 14 bases. The CDR3 covers 15 residues. In nucleotides, the CDR3 is TGTGCCAGTAGTATAGGCGACAACTCCCGGGAGACCCAGTACTTC. Encoded protein: CASSIGDNSRETQYF.

The chain couples TRBV6-2 or TRBV6-3 to TRBJ1-5; D might be TRBD1 (5 bases). V gave up 2 bases and J gave up 4 bases, with 9 bases separating them. This CDR3 region has 14 residues. Per the germline V gene, CDR1 is MNHEY and CDR2 is SVGEGT. CDR3 DNA sequence: TGTGCCAGCAGTTACGGACGGGGGAATCAGCCCCAGCATTTT. Encoded protein: CASSYGRGNQPQHF.

The rearrangement uses TRBV9 and TRBJ2-5, with D maybe TRBD1 (6 bases). V was pared by 5 bases and J by 4 bases, with 12 bases between. In germline, CDR1 is SGDLS, CDR2 YYNGEE. The CDR3 has 13 residues. CDR3 nucleotide sequence: TGTGCCAGCAGTGAACAGGGCACAGAGACCCAGTACTTC. Its translation: CASSEQGTETQYF.

The V and J genes are TRBV7-2 and TRBJ1-5; possible D gene TRBD1, 5 bases. The germline gives CDR1 SGHTA, CDR2 FQGNSA. V lost 6 bases and J 3 bases, leaving 12 bases between the germline ends. This CDR3 contains 14 residues. The CDR3, as DNA: TGTGCCAGCAGTGTCCAGGGATACAATCAGCCCCAGCATTTT. It is translated as CASSVQGYNQPQHF.

CDR3 sequence (DNA): TGTGCCACCAGCAGAGATCAGGGGGTCACAGATACGCAGTATTTT. Amino acid sequence: CATSRDQGVTDTQYF. The chain uses TRBV15 and TRBJ2-3, with 7 bases aligning to TRBD1. Trimming cost V 0 bases and J 2 bases; bases outside gene matches: 2. The CDR3 runs 15 residues. Per germline, CDR1 LNHNV and CDR2 YYDKDF (reference sequence).

The chain employs TRBV4-3 and TRBJ2-7, with 12 bases aligning to TRBD2. This CDR3 region has 18 residues. Germline V gives CDR1 LGHNA, CDR2 YSLEER. V shed 1 base, J shed 3 bases, and the junction held 10 bases outside the gene matches. CDR3: CASSQGLLAGGLNYEQYF. In DNA form, the CDR3 reads TGCGCCAGCAGCCAAGGGCTACTAGCGGGGGGTCTGAACTACGAGCAGTACTTC.

The chain carries TRBV5-6 and TRBJ1-2; perhaps TRBD1 as D (6 bases). The CDR3 extends over 12 amino acids. V was cut by 4 bases and J by 4 bases, with 8 bases left in between. Germline V lookup: CDR1 SGHDT, CDR2 YYEEEE. This CDR3 is CASSPDSYGYTF. The CDR3 DNA sequence: TGTGCCAGCAGCCCGGACAGCTATGGCTACACCTTC. Complete variable domain (other parts from reference TRBV5-6 and TRBJ1-2): DAGVTQSPTHLIKTRGQQVTLRCSPKSGHDTVSWYQQALGQGPQFIFQYYEEEERQRGNFPDRFSGHQFPNYSSELNVNALLLGDSALYLCASSPDSYGYTFGSGTRLTVV.

The gene calls are TRBV30 and TRBJ2-1; 10 bases match TRBD1. Germline V gene data show CDR1 as GTSNPN and CDR2 as SVGIG (reference sequence). The CDR3 covers 15 residues. The trim removed 0 bases at V and 8 bases at J, leaving 7 bases unmatched. In DNA, the CDR3 is TGTGCCTGGAGTGTACAGGGGACAGGGGCCTATGAGCAGTTCTTC. As protein: CAWSVQGTGAYEQFF.

This clone was observed a handful of times. The CDR3 here is CASSYNRGPGTEAFF. The CDR3 DNA reads TGTGCCAGCAGTTACAACAGGGGGCCGGGCACTGAAGCTTTCTTT. The genes are TRBV6-5 and TRBJ1-1; TRBD1 matches at 9 bases. V lost 2 bases to trimming and J lost 4 bases; unmatched junction nucleotides: 5. Germline V lookup: CDR1 MNHEY, CDR2 SVGAGI. CDR3 size: 15 residues.

V usage is TRBV6-5 and J usage is TRBJ1-1, with 7 positions matching TRBD1. With 2 bases clipped from V and 11 bases from J, the junction kept 8 bases outside the gene matches. The CDR3 totals 13 residues. Germline assignment: CDR1 MNHEY and CDR2 SVGAGI. CDR3 in DNA: TGTGCCAGCAGTTACCACGGGACAGCAGCGGCTTTCTTT. It encodes CASSYHGTAAAFF.

The gene calls are TRBV6-5 and TRBJ2-1; D uncertain. CDR3 size: 13 residues. Deletions cut 5 bases from V and 0 bases from J, with 5 bases between. CDR1 and CDR2 (germline): MNHEY, SVGAGI. CDR3 sequence (DNA): TGTGCCAGCAGTACACACTCCTACAATGAGCAGTTCTTC. Protein sequence: CASSTHSYNEQFF.

The chain links TRBV19 to TRBJ1-1; 8 bases agree with TRBD1. CDR1 LNHDA and CDR2 SQIVND come from the germline V gene (reference sequence). Trimming at V came to 6 bases and at J to 1 base, leaving 4 bases not matched to a gene. This CDR3 has 14 amino acids. The CDR3 loop is CASRDRARNTEAFF. The CDR3 DNA follows: TGTGCCAGTAGGGACAGGGCCCGGAACACTGAAGCTTTCTTT. The full variable domain, in which reference TRBV19 and TRBJ1-1 provide the parts outside the CDR3, is DGGITQSPKYLFRKEGQNVTLSCEQNLNHDAMYWYRQDPGQGLRLIYYSQIVNDFQKGDIAEGYSVSREKKESFPLTVTSAQKNPTAFYLCASRDRARNTEAFFGQGTRLTVV.

The chain recombines TRBV15 with TRBJ1-3; D not resolved. CDR3 size: 15 residues. The germline V gene encodes CDR1 LNHNV and CDR2 YYDKDF (reference sequence). The ends were cut back, 0 bases at V and 4 bases at J, with 10 bases in the middle. The CDR3 sequence: CATSRDEESGNTIYF. The CDR3, as DNA: TGTGCCACCAGCAGAGATGAGGAATCAGGAAACACCATATATTTT.

The chain is built from TRBV18 and TRBJ1-4; no firm D call. The length of the CDR3 is 15 residues. V lost 3 bases and J 3 bases, leaving 11 bases between the germline ends. Germline V CDR1 and CDR2: KGHSH, LQKENI. The CDR3 reads CASSPSPDSNEKLFF. CDR3 in DNA: TGTGCCAGCTCACCCTCCCCGGACTCTAATGAAAAACTGTTTTTT.

The chain combines TRBV19 with TRBJ1-2, with D possibly TRBD1 on 6 matching bases. Germline lookup yields CDR1 LNHDA and CDR2 SQIVND (reference sequence). The CDR3 covers 15 residues. Trimming shortened V by 7 bases and J by 4 bases, and 19 bases separated the two germline ends. CDR3 protein: CASTVYTTGSYGYTF. CDR3 nucleotide sequence: TGTGCCAGTACCGTCTATACCACAGGGTCCTATGGCTACACCTTC.

This chain connects TRBV5-8 to TRBJ2-3; D perhaps matches TRBD2 (5 bases). The germline CDR1 and CDR2 sequences are SGHTS and YDEGEE. The V gene lost 3 bases and the J gene lost 4 bases, with 15 bases spanning the gap. The CDR3 runs to 15 residues. The CDR3 protein is CASSSYGISSDTQYF. The CDR3 coding sequence is TGTGCCAGCAGCTCGTACGGGATTTCATCAGATACGCAGTATTTT.

The J gene is TRBJ2-5, the V gene TRBV28; 7 bases align to TRBD2. With V trimmed by 1 base and J by 2 bases, 13 bases remained unmatched. Germline V gives CDR1 MDHEN, CDR2 SYDVKM. The CDR3 runs 18 residues. CDR3 sequence: CASSLSPRFSSGQETQYF. CDR3 DNA sequence: TGTGCCAGCAGTTTATCCCCAAGGTTTTCTAGCGGACAAGAGACCCAGTACTTC.

The chain couples TRBV12-3 or TRBV12-4 to TRBJ2-2; no reliable D call. There are 11 residues in the CDR3. Trimming shortened V by 6 bases and J by 7 bases, and 6 bases separated the two germline ends. Here the CDR3 DNA reads TGTGCCAGCAGCCCGAGCGGGGAGCTGTTTTTT. It is translated as CASSPSGELFF.

The chain employs TRBV5-1 and TRBJ2-1; maybe TRBD1 (6 bases). CDR3 size: 15 residues. V was cut by 0 bases and J by 5 bases, with 12 bases left in between. Germline V gene lookup returns CDR1 SGHRS and CDR2 YFSETQ. As DNA, the CDR3 is TGCGCCAGCAGCTTGGGCCATACAGGGAACAATGAGCAGTTCTTC. Protein sequence: CASSLGHTGNNEQFF.

This clone appeared a single time. The chain recombines TRBV9 with TRBJ2-3, with 16 bases that match TRBD2. The trim removed 2 bases at V and 2 bases at J, leaving 8 bases unmatched. Germline values: CDR1 SGDLS, CDR2 YYNGEE. The CDR3 sequence is 19 residues long. The CDR3 loop is CASSVRPGTSGGATDTQYF. The CDR3 bases are TGTGCCAGCAGCGTCCGCCCCGGGACTAGCGGGGGGGCCACAGATACGCAGTATTTT. Combining the CDR3 with reference TRBV9 and TRBJ2-3 gives the whole variable domain DSGVTQTPKHLITATGQRVTLRCSPRSGDLSVYWYQQSLDQGLQFLIQYYNGEERAKGNILERFSAQQFPDLHSELNLSSLELGDSALYFCASSVRPGTSGGATDTQYFGPGTRLTVL.

The V gene is TRBV28, the J gene TRBJ2-2; maybe TRBD2 (6 bases). V was shortened by 6 bases and J by 4 bases, with 15 bases between the two germline ends. The CDR3 loop spans 15 amino acids. Germline V lookup: CDR1 MDHEN, CDR2 SYDVKM. CDR3 sequence reads: CASRPSSGGTGELFF. In DNA form, the CDR3 reads TGTGCCAGCAGACCTAGTAGCGGCGGCACCGGGGAGCTGTTTTTT.